The entry below describes one T cell receptor beta chain. Its target is not known. The CDR3 is made up of 15 amino acids. Per germline, CDR1 MNHEY and CDR2 SVGAGI. V gave up 5 bases and J gave up 2 bases; unmatched junction bases: 8. The method was immunoSEQ multiplex PCR; TCRdb's version includes in-frame clones alone and lacks a portion of them. Of under 150,000 clones in the sample, roughly 90% are singletons; the top ten hold about 3%. These data belong to a study of T cell responses to AZD1222 COVID-19 vaccine. General observations from the study: There were mostly white British donors and more females than males, and clonal diversity was possibly underestimated. CD4 TCRs linked to vaccination spanned spike, dominating at 160-218 and 743-854. It was only after the peak T cell response that any repertoires were sampled.

The chain links TRBV6-5 to TRBJ2-5; 7 nucleotides agree with TRBD1. Sample: peripheral blood, taken on day 0 of AZD1222 vaccination. This TCR derives from an adult in good health. The CDR3 DNA is TGTGCCAGCAGTAGATCCCCGGGACAGCAAGAGACCCAGTACTTC. Amino acid sequence: CASSRSPGQQETQYF.